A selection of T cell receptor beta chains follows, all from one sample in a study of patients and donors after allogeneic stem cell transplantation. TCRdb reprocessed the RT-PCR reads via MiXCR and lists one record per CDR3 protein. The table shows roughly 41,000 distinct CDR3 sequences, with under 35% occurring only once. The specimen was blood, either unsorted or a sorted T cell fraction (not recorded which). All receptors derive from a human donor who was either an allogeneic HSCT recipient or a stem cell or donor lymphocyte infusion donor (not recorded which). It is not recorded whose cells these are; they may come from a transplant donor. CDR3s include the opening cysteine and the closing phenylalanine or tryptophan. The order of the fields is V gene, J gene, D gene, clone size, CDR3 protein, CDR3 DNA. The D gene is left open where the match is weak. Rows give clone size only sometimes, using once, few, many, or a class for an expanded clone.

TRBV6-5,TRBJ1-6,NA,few,CASSYYGPPPLHF,TGTGCCAGCAGTTACTATGGACCTCCACCCCTCCACTTT
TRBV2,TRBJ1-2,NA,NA,CASSEQVDNYGYTF,TGTGCCAGCAGTGAACAGGTGGATAACTATGGCTACACCTTC
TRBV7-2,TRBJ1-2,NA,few,CASSFSQGYGYTF,TGTGCCAGCAGCTTCTCACAGGGCTATGGCTACACCTTC
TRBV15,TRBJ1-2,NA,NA,CATTNRPGGGYTF,TGTGCCACCACCAACCGACCCGGTGGGGGCTACACCTTC
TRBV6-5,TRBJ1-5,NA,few,CASSPQGHQPQHF,TGTGCCAGCAGCCCTCAGGGTCATCAGCCCCAGCATTTT
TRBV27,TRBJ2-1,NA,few,CASSLRTASYNEQFF,TGTGCCAGCAGTCTTCGGACAGCTTCCTACAATGAGCAGTTCTTC
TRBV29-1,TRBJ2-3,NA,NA,CSVDDSTDTQYF,TGCAGCGTTGATGATAGCACAGATACGCAGTATTTT
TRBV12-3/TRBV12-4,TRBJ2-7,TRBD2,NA,CASSSPARGGLYEQYF,TGTGCCAGCAGTTCCCCCGCGCGGGGAGGGCTCTACGAGCAGTACTTC
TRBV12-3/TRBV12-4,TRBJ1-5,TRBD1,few,CASSAGGRKHF,TGTGCCAGCAGCGCAGGGGGTAGGAAGCATTTT
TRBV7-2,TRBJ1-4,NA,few,CASSFGRNEKLFF,TGTGCCAGCAGCTTCGGACGGAATGAAAAACTGTTTTTT
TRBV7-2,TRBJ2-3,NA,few,CASSRQTGDTQYF,TGTGCCAGCAGCCGTCAGACTGGAGATACGCAGTATTTT
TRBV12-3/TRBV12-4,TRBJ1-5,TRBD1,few,CASSTGTGRTQHF,TGTGCCAGCAGCACCGGGACAGGGAGGACCCAGCATTTT
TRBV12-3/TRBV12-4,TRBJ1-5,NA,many,CASSLGPRSNQPQHF,TGTGCCAGCAGTCTGGGGCCCAGGAGCAATCAGCCCCAGCATTTT
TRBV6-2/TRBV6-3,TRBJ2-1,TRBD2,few,CASSYRLALYNEQFF,TGTGCCAGCAGTTACCGACTAGCTCTCTACAATGAGCAGTTCTTC
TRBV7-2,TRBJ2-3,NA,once,CASSLRVFGWQDVTDTQYF,TGTGCCAGCAGCCTACGGGTGTTCGGATGGCAGGACGTCACAGATACGCAGTATTTT
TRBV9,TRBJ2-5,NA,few,CASSDRHLGWETQYF,TGTGCCAGCAGCGACCGGCACCTCGGATGGGAGACCCAGTACTTC